Listed below are T cell receptor beta chains from one sample, sequenced in a study of T-cell memory formation after mild COVID-19. TCRdb itself ran the 5' RACE reads through MiXCR, one entry per CDR3 protein. The data show roughly 45,000 distinct CDR3 sequences, 27% seen once. Material for sequencing was PBMCs or a T cell subset sorted from them (not recorded which). Receptor source: a man aged 18-30 years who had mild COVID-19 (a few samples of this study predate the infection). Cell type and time point are not known. The conserved cysteine and the conserved F or W are not part of the CDR3 here. D genes are given only for firm matches. Expanded clones are given a class, and other clones once, few, many or no size at all.

size,D,length,V,CDR3
NA,TRBD1,13,TRBV7-9,ASSQGQGLPGGYT
few,NA,11,TRBV6-6,ASTPGGAVEAF
NA,NA,13,TRBV5-1,ASSLSGPSYNEQF
NA,TRBD2,16,TRBV4-2,ASSQRTSGGAGSDTQY
NA,TRBD2,14,TRBV10-3,AIRVGGLAQHNEQF
NA,NA,13,TRBV12-3/TRBV12-4,ASSLLHGPQETQY
NA,NA,14,TRBV4-3,ASSQDNWVRNQPQH
NA,NA,12,TRBV18,ASSDPRVGETQY
NA,NA,13,TRBV3-1,ASSQAGLQAAPLH
NA,NA,14,TRBV6-1,ASSGGRRGPNQPQH
NA,NA,12,TRBV3-1,ASSQVGGQDEQF
NA,NA,11,TRBV29-1,SVELLDSYEQY
few,NA,11,TRBV6-1,ASTLSWNTEAF
few,TRBD2,14,TRBV4-3,ASSPRTSGGSHEQF
few,NA,21,TRBV4-2,ASSQVVDRGRLAGATSTDTQY
NA,NA,11,TRBV5-4,ASSQTRPDTQY
NA,TRBD1,12,TRBV2,ASSDVQGVSALF
NA,TRBD1,13,TRBV12-3/TRBV12-4,ASSQGRDSLNIQY
few,NA,11,TRBV5-1,ASSTTDNYGYT
NA,TRBD1,12,TRBV28,ASRRQGPRYEQY
NA,NA,13,TRBV5-4,ASSLWTAGMDTQY
few,NA,12,TRBV15,ATGPESGTGELF
many,TRBD2,14,TRBV5-1,ASSPGLAGGTDTQY
many,NA,11,TRBV7-6,ASSNTGYVEAF
few,NA,12,TRBV5-6,ASSLGFSFETQY
NA,TRBD1,11,TRBV20-1,SATTGVQETQY
few,NA,13,TRBV6-5,ASTRGVGGLETQY
few,NA,13,TRBV7-7,ASSLSVANTGELF
many,NA,12,TRBV20-1,SARASEAKNIQY